This T cell receptor (beta chain) came from a study of CD8 T cells in ankylosing spondylitis (dated by TCRdb to 2016 to 2017). About the full investigation: The study set out to find disease-linked TCR variants by profiling T cell receptor beta repertoires in ankylosing spondylitis patients and healthy donors. The full study cohort was made up of 25 ankylosing spondylitis patients and about a hundred healthy donors. Samples of peripheral blood were taken, and for ankylosing spondylitis patients, synovial fluid was collected as well.

TCRdb records Illumina HiSeq 2500 as the sequencer. Quantitative 5'-RACE with molecular barcodes was used to prepare TCR beta libraries. In the authors' own workflow: A new computational method based on a probabilistic model of VDJ rearrangement was used to identify disease-linked TCR variants. The raw public data were reprocessed by TCRdb itself: fastp quality trimming at Q25, MiXCR clonotype calling, in-frame beta chains only. One record per CDR3 amino acid sequence lists the most common genes and DNA. The V and J calls follow TCRdb's processing rather than the paper's. Across this sample there are 380,000 or so distinct CDR3 sequences, with 20% to 25% seen only once. Over 10% of the sample belongs to the ten largest clones. This clonotype was seen many times. What antigen it recognizes has not been identified. No base qualities exist here, and no much larger clone lies one base off it. Broader findings and caveats from the paper: A CD8+ phenotype was shown by the disease-linked clones, which were found at relatively low frequencies in peripheral blood. Some of the motif variants had been reported before in the synovial fluid and blood of reactive arthritis patients, a finding that suggests common disease-initiation mechanisms. The disease-linked clones were reported as significantly enriched in matched synovial fluid samples from ankylosing spondylitis patients. Blood from ankylosing spondylitis patients appeared to be characterized by a TCR beta motif made up of seven or eight highly homologous amino acid variants.

The germline V gene gives CDR1 as SNHLY and CDR2 as FYNNEI. V drops 2 bases and J drops 4 bases, leaving 6 bases in between. Reading from cysteine to phenylalanine, the CDR3 counts 12 amino acids. CDR3 DNA is the only sequence kept; it has 36 bases, read in frame from the first base. Sequencing was carried out using blood, either unsorted or a sorted T cell fraction (not recorded which). This sequence uses TRBV2 and TRBJ2-7; possibly the D gene is TRBD2, per 6 matching bases. The receptor comes from a male donor with ankylosing spondylitis or in good health (not recorded which). The CDR3 protein is CASSERGYEQYF. The DNA sequence is TGTGCCAGCAGTGAACGGGGGTACGAGCAGTACTTC.